These 19 T cell receptor beta chains came from one sample sequenced in a study of T cells in Graves' hyperthyroidism and ophthalmopathy. The TCR beta CDR3 regions underwent amplification using RNA transcripts as the source. An initial round of RT-PCR targeting the TCR CDR3 relied on the HTBI primer set. One entry per CDR3 protein, called by TCRdb with MiXCR from the multiplex PCR reads. The table includes about 360,000 distinct CDR3 sequences, over 10% detected once. The sample taken for sequencing was blood. Source of these receptors: a woman aged 18-29 years with Graves' hyperthyroidism.

In its sample, this clonotype was seen many times. V gene TRBV20-1 combines with J gene TRBJ1-2; D is unresolved. The V and J ends lost 1 base and 7 bases respectively, with 19 bases between them. CDR1 and CDR2 from the germline V gene are DFQATT and SNEGSKA (reference sequence). CDR3 length equals 15 residues. CDR3 DNA sequence: TGCAGTGCTAGAGGACCGAGCCGGAGGATGCGTGGCTACACCTTC. It encodes CSARGPSRRMRGYTF.

Of note for this clonotype: Possible read error: a much larger clone is one base away. The V and J genes are TRBV2 and TRBJ2-1; D unresolved. The germline V gene encodes CDR1 SNHLY and CDR2 FYNNEI. The CDR3 contains 10 residues. Trimming shortened V by 2 bases and J by 7 bases, and 0 bases separated the two germline ends. The CDR3 region has the DNA TGTGCCAGCAGTGAAAATGAGCAGTTCTTC. Translating it yields CASSENEQFF.

In this sample, this clonotype turned up many times. The chain is built from TRBV27 and TRBJ1-1, with 9 bases fitting TRBD1. Trimming took 6 bases from V and 4 from J; bases not matched to a gene: 9. CDR3 length: 15 residues. Looked up from germline, CDR1 is MNHEY and CDR2 is SMNVEV (reference sequence). Here the CDR3 reads CASRPQGAQRTEAFF. CDR3 in DNA: TGTGCCAGCAGACCACAGGGGGCGCAACGCACTGAAGCTTTCTTT.

This clonotype showed up many times. This sequence joins TRBV28 and TRBJ1-5, with D uncertain. From germline, CDR1 is MDHEN and CDR2 SYDVKM. The CDR3 runs 14 residues. Trimming shortened V by 8 bases and J by 7 bases, and 18 bases separated the two germline ends. The CDR3 nucleotides read TGTGCCAGCGGCTTAGGACGTCTTTCCCAGCCCCAGCATTTT. The encoded protein is CASGLGRLSQPQHF.

This clonotype turned up a few times. The V and J genes are TRBV5-1 and TRBJ2-3, with 8 bases aligning to TRBD1. Germline loops: CDR1 SGHRS, CDR2 YFSETQ. The V and J ends lost 2 bases and 0 bases, in that order; junction bases with no gene match: 2. This CDR3 comprises 15 residues. DNA for the CDR3: TGCGCCAGCAGCTTAGACAGGGGAAGCACAGATACGCAGTATTTT. Translated, it gives CASSLDRGSTDTQYF. Drawing the rest from reference TRBV5-1 and TRBJ2-3, the complete variable domain is KAGVTQTPRYLIKTRGQQVTLSCSPISGHRSVSWYQQTPGQGLQFLFEYFSETQRNKGNFPGRFSGRQFSNSRSEMNVSTLELGDSALYLCASSLDRGSTDTQYFGPGTRLTVL.

This clonotype was observed at least ten times. The rearrangement links TRBV28 to TRBJ2-4; weak D call: TRBD2 (7 bases). Trimming took off 6 bases at V and 7 bases at J, with 19 bases between the two ends. Looked up from germline, CDR1 is MDHEN and CDR2 is SYDVKM. The CDR3 is 15 amino acids. This CDR3 is CASSPKGLGGNIQYF. CDR3 in DNA: TGTGCCAGCAGCCCCAAAGGACTAGGGGGGAACATTCAGTACTTC.

This clonotype was counted at least ten times. This chain uses TRBV11-2 with TRBJ2-7; TRBD1 is a possible D gene (5 bases). With 3 bases removed from V and 4 bases from J, the gap between germline ends came to 10 bases. The CDR3 runs 13 residues. CDR1 and CDR2 (germline): SGHAT, FQNNGV. The CDR3 loop is CASSFDRGYEQYF. The CDR3, as DNA: TGTGCCAGCAGCTTCGACAGAGGTTACGAGCAGTACTTC.

Worth noting for this clonotype: A read error is possible here, since a much larger clone lies one base away. The gene calls are TRBV28 and TRBJ1-3; 7 bases map to TRBD1. The CDR3 extends over 14 amino acids. Per the germline V gene, CDR1 is MDHEN and CDR2 is SYDVKM. J was trimmed by 4 bases and V by 4 bases; bases with no gene match: 4. CDR3 sequence: CASSSTGAGNTIYF. CDR3 bases: TGTGCCAGCAGTTCCACAGGGGCCGGAAACACCATATATTTT.

This sequence joins TRBV6-2 or TRBV6-3 and TRBJ2-3, with D perhaps TRBD1 or TRBD2 (5 bases each). From germline, CDR1 is MNHEY and CDR2 SVGEGT. CDR3 length: 18 residues. Trimming took 6 bases from V and 0 from J, leaving 22 bases between them. The CDR3 DNA reads TGTGCCAGCAGCCGGGGACCGATCACCTTTTCTAGCACAGATACGCAGTATTTT. Protein: CASSRGPITFSSTDTQYF.

This clonotype occurred many times. The V gene is TRBV7-3, the J gene TRBJ1-2; no clear D gene. CDR1 is SGHTA and CDR2 is FQGTGA in the germline V gene. V was pared by 6 bases and J by 3 bases, with 11 bases between. The CDR3 extends over 13 amino acids. The CDR3 is CASRGSNDYGYTF. The CDR3 DNA sequence: TGTGCCAGCAGGGGATCTAACGACTATGGCTACACCTTC.

The table lists this clonotype with many counts. The chain couples TRBV5-1 to TRBJ1-2, with TRBD1 matching 7 bases. The length of the CDR3 is 15 residues. Per the germline V gene, CDR1 is SGHRS and CDR2 is YFSETQ. J was trimmed by 3 bases and V by 4 bases; bases with no gene match: 9. The CDR3 DNA is TGCGCCAGCAGCCGGAGGACAGGAGGGGACTATGGCTACACCTTC. This encodes CASSRRTGGDYGYTF.

This clonotype has ten or more counts. V gene TRBV27 combines with J gene TRBJ1-1; D perhaps matches TRBD1 (5 bases). Germline V gene lookup returns CDR1 MNHEY and CDR2 SMNVEV (reference sequence). V lost 4 bases, J lost 2 bases, and 14 bases lay in between. The CDR3 spans 15 residues. Written as DNA, the CDR3 is TGTGCCAGCAGTTGGAACCCGGGACCAAACACTGAAGCTTTCTTT. Protein product: CASSWNPGPNTEAFF.

This clonotype was counted many times. The chain links TRBV19 to TRBJ2-3; 7 nucleotides align to TRBD1. Germline CDR1 LNHDA, CDR2 SQIVND (reference sequence). This CDR3 region has 14 residues. V was pared by 6 bases and J by 2 bases, with 5 bases of the junction left unmatched. For the CDR3, the DNA is TGTGCCAGTAGGATACAGGGGAACACAGATACGCAGTATTTT. As protein: CASRIQGNTDTQYF. Combining the CDR3 with reference TRBV19 and TRBJ2-3 gives the whole variable domain DGGITQSPKYLFRKEGQNVTLSCEQNLNHDAMYWYRQDPGQGLRLIYYSQIVNDFQKGDIAEGYSVSREKKESFPLTVTSAQKNPTAFYLCASRIQGNTDTQYFGPGTRLTVL.

This clonotype was observed a handful of times. The chain carries TRBV19 and TRBJ2-1; maybe TRBD2 (6 bases). Trimming cost V 5 bases and J 2 bases, with 16 bases left between them. This CDR3 comprises 16 residues. Germline V gene sequence: CDR1 LNHDA, CDR2 SQIVND (reference sequence). CDR3 sequence: CASSWASELAYNEQFF. DNA of the CDR3: TGTGCCAGTAGTTGGGCTAGCGAGTTGGCCTACAATGAGCAGTTCTTC.

This clonotype has at least ten counts. This chain links TRBV7-9 with TRBJ2-3; 14 bases are shared with TRBD2. The junction had 17 bases not matched to a gene; V was cut back by 6 bases and J by 3 bases. CDR1 SEHNR and CDR2 FQNEAQ come from the germline V gene (reference sequence). The CDR3 sequence is 20 residues long. The CDR3 DNA reads TGTGCCAGCAGACGACACTCGGGACTAGCGGGAGTATACGGGACAGATACGCAGTATTTT. It specifies CASRRHSGLAGVYGTDTQYF.

This clonotype was observed many times. V gene TRBV12-3 or TRBV12-4 combines with J gene TRBJ2-1, with TRBD2 matching 10 bases. The CDR3 has 16 amino acids. V dropped 6 bases and J dropped 6; count of bases not matched to a gene: 11. Here the CDR3 DNA reads TGTGCCAGCAGCTCTCCCCTAGCGGGAGAGGGCAATGAGCAGTTCTTC. Translation: CASSSPLAGEGNEQFF.

This clonotype occurred many times. The V gene is TRBV5-1, the J gene TRBJ1-1; perhaps TRBD1 as D (5 bases). The CDR3 runs to 13 residues. Per the germline V gene, CDR1 is SGHRS and CDR2 is YFSETQ. The V and J ends lost 2 bases and 8 bases respectively, with 13 bases between them. The CDR3, as DNA: TGCGCCAGCAGCTTCACCGGGACGGCGGAAGCTTTCTTT. It translates to CASSFTGTAEAFF.

This clonotype was recorded at least ten times. The gene calls are TRBV7-3 and TRBJ2-1; D remains ambiguous. The V and J ends lost 5 bases and 8 bases respectively, with 10 bases between them. The CDR3 runs 12 residues. Per the germline V gene, CDR1 is SGHTA and CDR2 is FQGTGA. The CDR3 protein is CASSNYLDEQFF. CDR3 sequence (DNA): TGTGCCAGCAGCAATTACCTGGATGAGCAGTTCTTC.

This clonotype turned up a few times. The rearrangement links TRBV7-3 to TRBJ1-2; 7 bases map to TRBD1. J gave up 1 base and V 5 bases, and 4 bases lay outside the gene matches. CDR1 is SGHTA and CDR2 is FQGTGA in the germline V gene. The CDR3 covers 14 residues. The CDR3 loop is CASSPQGGNYGYTF. CDR3 in DNA: TGTGCCAGCAGCCCCCAGGGGGGTAACTATGGCTACACCTTC.